Each of the 28 T cell receptor beta chains below was sequenced from the same sample in a study of OX40 agonist ivuxolimab in advanced cancers. The method was immunoSEQ multiplex PCR; TCRdb's version includes in-frame clones alone and lacks a portion of them. The sample consists of 97,000 or so clones, about 90% of them appearing once. Sequencing was performed on CD4+ or CD8+ T cells sorted from blood, taken in a trial of the OX40 agonist ivuxolimab. The origin of the receptors is an adult with an advanced solid tumor such as melanoma, head and neck, liver or kidney cancer.

The chain joins TRBV28 to TRBJ1-5; D ambiguous. The CDR3 runs to 16 residues. CDR1 MDHEN and CDR2 SYDVKM come from the germline V gene. Trimming left V 5 bases short and J 6 bases short, with 20 bases between. The CDR3: CASSPTRGHLGQPQHF. The CDR3 DNA reads TGTGCCAGCAGTCCAACGCGCGGGCACCTGGGTCAGCCCCAGCATTTT.

The chain carries TRBV7-9 and TRBJ2-1; D remains ambiguous. There are 16 residues in the CDR3. Germline CDR1 and CDR2: SEHNR and FQNEAQ (reference sequence). The V gene lost 1 base and the J gene lost 6 bases, with 16 bases spanning the gap. CDR3 residues: CASSLVALPPRNEQFF. CDR3 coding DNA: TGTGCCAGCAGCTTAGTTGCGCTCCCGCCCCGCAATGAGCAGTTCTTC. Full variable domain (outside the CDR3, taken from reference TRBV7-9 and TRBJ2-1): DTGVSQNPRHKITKRGQNVTFRCDPISEHNRLYWYRQTLGQGPEFLTYFQNEAQLEKSRLLSDRFSAERPKGSFSTLEIQRTEQGDSAMYLCASSLVALPPRNEQFFGPGTRLTVL.

This clone was picked up one time. The CDR3 DNA reads as TGCGCCAGCAGCCCTGACAGGGGGCGCGGGGTCGGGGAGCTGTTTTTT. Translating gives CASSPDRGRGVGELFF. The chain combines TRBV5-1 with TRBJ2-2; the match to TRBD1 covers 10 bases. Trimming took 4 bases from V and 7 from J; bases not matched to a gene: 10. Looked up from germline, CDR1 is SGHRS and CDR2 is YFSETQ. This CDR3 region has 16 residues.

The chain recombines TRBV2 with TRBJ2-3, with 10 bases fitting TRBD2. Looked up from germline, CDR1 is SNHLY and CDR2 is FYNNEI. V lost 5 bases and J lost 3; bases outside the gene matches: 8. This CDR3 has 16 residues. The CDR3 reads CASSLVAGGRTDTQYF. The CDR3, as DNA: TGTGCCAGCAGTCTCGTAGCGGGAGGACGGACAGATACGCAGTATTTT.

This clone was seen only a few times. V usage is TRBV7-9 and J usage is TRBJ1-5, with D uncertain. Trimming removed 2 bases from V and 6 bases from J, with 8 bases in between. In germline, CDR1 is SEHNR, CDR2 FQNEAQ (reference sequence). The CDR3 is made up of 13 amino acids. CDR3 coding DNA: TGTGCCAGCAGCTTACTGGGCAGTCAGCCCCAGCATTTT. Translating it yields CASSLLGSQPQHF.

V is TRBV6-8 and J is TRBJ1-2, with D possibly TRBD1 on 6 matching bases. Germline assignment: CDR1 MNHGY and CDR2 SAAAGT. The CDR3 is 17 residues long. V lost 4 bases to trimming and J lost 4 bases, with 22 bases between them. CDR3 region: CASSSGGGLTEGYGYTF. Written as DNA, the CDR3 is TGTGCCAGCAGTTCCGGGGGGGGCCTAACTGAGGGCTATGGCTACACCTTC.

V gene TRBV28 combines with J gene TRBJ1-4, with D perhaps TRBD1 (6 bases). Trimming cost V 3 bases and J 6 bases, with 11 bases left between them. CDR1 is MDHEN, CDR2 SYDVKM, per germline. The CDR3 has 14 residues. CDR3 protein: CASSFPGEDEKLFF. The CDR3, as DNA: TGTGCCAGCAGTTTCCCAGGGGAAGATGAAAAACTGTTTTTT.

The rearrangement uses TRBV29-1 and TRBJ2-2; D ambiguous. Trimming pared 2 bases from V and 4 bases from J, leaving 5 bases between. Germline-derived CDR1 and CDR2 are SQVTM and ANQGSEA. The CDR3 is 12 amino acids. The CDR3 spells CSVEKVTGELFF. The CDR3 DNA sequence: TGCAGCGTTGAAAAGGTCACCGGGGAGCTGTTTTTT.

V gene TRBV4-2 combines with J gene TRBJ2-2; a weak D match, TRBD1 (6 bases). Germline assignment: CDR1 LGHNA and CDR2 YNFKEQ. Trimming removed 0 bases from V and 1 base from J, with 15 bases in between. The CDR3 loop spans 18 amino acids. The DNA of the CDR3 is TGTGCCAGCAGCCAAGAATCAACCGGGACACTGAACACCGGGGAGCTGTTTTTT. This sequence encodes CASSQESTGTLNTGELFF.

V gene TRBV5-1 combines with J gene TRBJ1-2, with D unclear. CDR3 size: 16 residues. Looked up from germline, CDR1 is SGHRS and CDR2 is YFSETQ. Trimming took off 2 bases at V and 2 bases at J, with 16 bases between the two ends. The CDR3 sequence: CASSFGSRLTNYGYTF. DNA of the CDR3: TGCGCCAGCAGCTTCGGCAGCCGCCTCACGAACTATGGCTACACCTTC.

V and J are TRBV11-2 and TRBJ2-3; 9 bases are shared with TRBD2. V was pared by 0 bases and J by 0 bases, with 4 bases of the junction left unmatched. Germline V gives CDR1 SGHAT, CDR2 FQNNGV. CDR3 length: 17 residues. CDR3 protein: CASSLERTSASTDTQYF. The CDR3 DNA is TGTGCCAGCAGCTTAGAGCGGACTAGCGCAAGCACAGATACGCAGTATTTT.

The chain links TRBV4-1 to TRBJ1-2; 7 positions match TRBD1. Losses at the gene ends were 6 bases for V and 8 bases for J; bases not matched to a gene: 12. CDR1 MGHRA and CDR2 YSYEKL come from the germline V gene. The CDR3 sequence is 14 residues long. CDR3 amino acids: CASSPGTVNRGYTF. CDR3 nucleotides: TGCGCCAGCAGTCCAGGGACAGTTAATAGGGGCTACACCTTC.

V usage is TRBV21-1 and J usage is TRBJ1-1. TRBV21-1 is a known pseudogene. The CDR3 has 16 amino acids. CDR3 residues: CAGLFPGPYGDTEAFF. CDR3 DNA: TGTGCCGGCTTATTCCCGGGCCCCTATGGGGACACTGAAGCTTTCTTT.

The chain couples TRBV19 to TRBJ1-1, with D possibly being TRBD1 (5 bases). The V end lost 5 bases, the J end lost 6 bases, and 16 bases lay between the germline ends. The length of the CDR3 is 14 residues. Germline V gene sequence: CDR1 LNHDA, CDR2 SQIVND (reference sequence). The DNA of the CDR3 is TGTGCCAGTAGTTCGACAGATTTCCTGGCTGAAGCTTTCTTT. Translating it yields CASSSTDFLAEAFF.

The rearrangement joins TRBV19 to TRBJ2-7, with TRBD1 identical over 9 bases. Germline V gene sequence: CDR1 LNHDA, CDR2 SQIVND (reference sequence). The CDR3 extends over 15 amino acids. With V trimmed by 1 base and J by 3 bases, 4 bases remained unmatched. This CDR3 reads CASSIAGTGIYEQYF. CDR3 DNA: TGTGCCAGTAGTATAGCTGGGACAGGGATCTACGAGCAGTACTTC. Drawing the rest from reference TRBV19 and TRBJ2-7, the complete variable domain is DGGITQSPKYLFRKEGQNVTLSCEQNLNHDAMYWYRQDPGQGLRLIYYSQIVNDFQKGDIAEGYSVSREKKESFPLTVTSAQKNPTAFYLCASSIAGTGIYEQYFGPGTRLTVT.

V is TRBV7-9 and J is TRBJ2-3; 10 nucleotides align to TRBD2. The CDR3 is made up of 19 amino acids. Germline V CDR1 and CDR2: SEHNR, FQNEAQ (reference sequence). Losses at the gene ends were 5 bases for V and 2 bases for J; bases not matched to a gene: 16. CDR3 DNA: TGTGCCAGCAGCCCTATCCGATCTAGCGGGGGTCTATACACAGATACGCAGTATTTT. Encoded protein: CASSPIRSSGGLYTDTQYF.

This CDR3 reads CASSLDLTTSTDTQYF. The CDR3 region has the DNA TGCGCCAGCAGCTTGGACTTGACAACCAGCACAGATACGCAGTATTTT. The gene calls are TRBV5-1 and TRBJ2-3; D gene unclear. Trimming took 0 bases from V and 0 from J, leaving 11 bases between them. CDR3 length: 16 residues. The germline V gene has CDR1 SGHRS and CDR2 YFSETQ.

The V gene is TRBV6-5, the J gene TRBJ2-3; 11 nucleotides agree with TRBD2. Germline-derived CDR1 and CDR2 are MNHEY and SVGAGI. Unmatched junction bases numbered 7, after V lost 2 bases and J lost 6 bases. This CDR3 contains 16 residues. CDR3 residues: CASSYLRLAGMDTQYF. CDR3 coding DNA: TGTGCCAGCAGTTACCTTAGACTAGCGGGAATGGATACGCAGTATTTT.

The rearrangement uses TRBV27 and TRBJ2-1, with 9 nucleotides matching TRBD2. The CDR3 extends over 14 amino acids. Looked up from germline, CDR1 is MNHEY and CDR2 is SMNVEV (reference sequence). With 10 bases clipped from V and 9 bases from J, the junction kept 13 bases outside the gene matches. CDR3 nucleotide sequence: TGTGCCACCCGCCGGGAGGCGGGAGGGGGTGAGCAGTTCTTC. Its protein product is CATRREAGGGEQFF.

This chain joins TRBV7-8 and TRBJ2-1; D is perhaps TRBD2 (6 bases). Trimming took 5 bases from V and 0 from J, leaving 14 bases between them. This CDR3 is built from 16 residues. Germline-derived CDR1 and CDR2 are SGHVS and FQNEAQ. This chain's CDR3 is CASSRSAGSSYNEQFF. The DNA for the CDR3 is TGTGCCAGCAGCCGATCGGCGGGGAGCTCCTACAATGAGCAGTTCTTC. The full variable domain, rest sourced from reference TRBV7-8 and TRBJ2-1, is GAGVSQSPRYKVAKRGQDVALRCDPISGHVSLFWYQQALGQGPEFLTYFQNEAQLDKSGLPSDRFFAERPEGSVSTLKIQRTQQEDSAVYLCASSRSAGSSYNEQFFGPGTRLTVL.

The rearrangement joins TRBV10-2 to TRBJ2-3, with TRBD2 as a possible D gene (6 bases). With 0 bases removed from V and 0 bases from J, the gap between germline ends came to 10 bases. Germline-derived CDR1 and CDR2 are WSHSY and SAAADI. The CDR3 has 16 amino acids. CDR3 sequence: CASSESGGISTDTQYF. The CDR3 DNA follows: TGCGCCAGCAGTGAGTCAGGCGGGATTAGCACAGATACGCAGTATTTT.

This clone was recorded only once. The gene calls are TRBV29-1 and TRBJ2-1; 9 positions agree with TRBD2. With V trimmed by 4 bases and J by 6 bases, 7 bases remained unmatched. Per germline, CDR1 SQVTM and CDR2 ANQGSEA. The CDR3 is 14 residues long. The CDR3 DNA sequence: TGCAGCGTTGTGCGGCGGGAGGGCCCCAATGAGCAGTTCTTC. Protein: CSVVRREGPNEQFF.

The CDR3 sequence: CASSVAGFIPDTQYF. As DNA, the CDR3 is TGTGCCAGCAGCGTAGCAGGCTTCATCCCAGATACGCAGTATTTT. The chain is built from TRBV9 and TRBJ2-3; D is unresolved. The V gene's germline CDR1 is SGDLS and CDR2 YYNGEE. The CDR3 totals 15 residues. Trimming took off 0 bases at V and 4 bases at J, with 12 bases between the two ends.

This clone appeared a few times. The chain combines TRBV15 with TRBJ2-2; no clear D gene. Germline CDR1 is LNHNV and CDR2 is YYDKDF (reference sequence). With 0 bases removed from V and 6 bases from J, the gap between germline ends came to 5 bases. The CDR3 has 13 residues. The DNA of the CDR3 is TGTGCCACCAGCAGAGATCGTGCCGGGGAGCTGTTTTTT. Residues: CATSRDRAGELFF.

The chain is built from TRBV2 and TRBJ1-2; 8 bases match TRBD1. V shed 7 bases and J 4 bases; nucleotides not matched to a gene: 5. Germline V gene data show CDR1 as SNHLY and CDR2 as FYNNEI. The CDR3 is 13 amino acids. The CDR3 loop is CASNDRGRYGYTF. In DNA form, the CDR3 reads TGTGCCAGCAACGACAGGGGCCGCTATGGCTACACCTTC.

J is TRBJ2-3 and V is TRBV4-1; TRBD2 agrees at 12 bases. V lost 2 bases to trimming and J lost 6 bases; unmatched junction nucleotides: 3. The CDR3 consists of 15 residues. Germline CDR1 and CDR2: MGHRA and YSYEKL. CDR3 bases: TGCGCCAGCAGCCAACTAGCGGGGGGGTTGGATACGCAGTATTTT. Encoded protein: CASSQLAGGLDTQYF.

The CDR3 sequence: CASSITGYEQYF. As DNA, the CDR3 is TGTGCCAGCAGCATTACAGGCTACGAGCAGTACTTC. V is TRBV11-1 and J is TRBJ2-7, with a weak D call TRBD1 (5 bases). The CDR3 spans 12 residues. From germline, CDR1 is SGHAT and CDR2 FQDESV (reference sequence). Trimming removed 5 bases from V and 3 bases from J, with 8 bases in between. Filled out from reference TRBV11-1 and TRBJ2-7, the complete variable domain reads EAEVAQSPRYKITEKSQAVAFWCDPISGHATLYWYRQILGQGPELLVQFQDESVVDDSQLPKDRFSAERLKGVDSTLKIQPAELGDSAMYLCASSITGYEQYFGPGTRLTVT.

This clone has only one observation. The rearrangement uses TRBV5-1 and TRBJ2-7; no clear D. This CDR3 spans 13 amino acids. Per the germline V gene, CDR1 is SGHRS and CDR2 is YFSETQ. The ends were cut back, 5 bases at V and 2 bases at J, with 11 bases in the middle. In nucleotides, the CDR3 is TGCGCCAGCAGGATGACGGAAACCTACGAGCAGTACTTC. Protein: CASRMTETYEQYF. Full variable domain (outside the CDR3, taken from reference TRBV5-1 and TRBJ2-7): KAGVTQTPRYLIKTRGQQVTLSCSPISGHRSVSWYQQTPGQGLQFLFEYFSETQRNKGNFPGRFSGRQFSNSRSEMNVSTLELGDSALYLCASRMTETYEQYFGPGTRLTVT.